Below, 17 T cell receptor beta chains from the same sample are listed, as sequenced in a study of T cell repertoires in cytomegalovirus infection (dated by TCRdb to the late 2010s). The reads were generated on an Illumina HiSeq 1500. TCRdb handled the public reads itself, with Q25 trimming in fastp and clone calling in MiXCR, and kept productive beta chains. One record per CDR3 amino acid sequence lists the most common genes and DNA. The sample yields approximately 590,000 distinct CDR3 sequences; approximately 40% were counted once. The ten largest clones take up 48% of the sample. The treatment or condition label, as the study defines it: in vitro stimulation with specific CMV peptide epitopes to enrich CMV-specific T cells. These receptors' antigens are unknown. This specimen consisted of cultured PBMCs, obtained from culture after CMV antigen stimulation. These receptor sequences come from a human donor in good health (CMV status not recorded). Some clones in this sample may be carry-over from other donors' samples.

A few counts support this clonotype. The chain has TRBV6-5 and TRBJ2-2, with 12 bases aligning to TRBD2. Germline values: CDR1 MNHEY, CDR2 SVGAGI. The CDR3 spans 16 residues. The V and J ends lost 6 bases and 3 bases, in that order; junction bases with no gene match: 5. In DNA form, the CDR3 reads TGTGCCAGCAGACGAACTAGCGGGGGGTACACCGGGGAGCTGTTTTTT. It specifies CASRRTSGGYTGELFF.

The table lists this clonotype with a few counts. This chain links TRBV29-1 with TRBJ2-1; no clear D. The V gene lost 3 bases and the J gene lost 8 bases, with 11 bases spanning the gap. There are 12 residues in the CDR3. Germline CDR1 SQVTM, CDR2 ANQGSEA. The CDR3 protein is CSVEVSHDEQFF. CDR3 coding DNA: TGCAGCGTTGAGGTTAGCCACGATGAGCAGTTCTTC.

The CDR3 nucleotides read TGTGCCAGGCGAGACGACACCGGGGAGCTGTTTTTT. This translates into CARRDDTGELFF. This rearrangement joins TRBV7-6 to TRBJ2-2; D ambiguous. The CDR3 is 12 amino acids. The germline gives CDR1 SGHVS, CDR2 FNYEAQ. Trimming took 9 bases from V and 3 from J, leaving 8 bases between them.

The CDR3 sequence: CASSERTPLANEQFF. CDR3 in DNA: TGTGCCAGCAGTGAACGGACACCGTTGGCCAATGAGCAGTTCTTC. The V and J genes are TRBV6-1 and TRBJ2-1; possible D gene TRBD1, 5 bases. CDR1 and CDR2 (germline): MNHNS, SASEGT. Trimming took 2 bases from V and 6 from J, leaving 14 bases between them. CDR3 size: 15 residues.

The chain recombines TRBV12-3 or TRBV12-4 with TRBJ2-1; D is unclear. The V end lost 5 bases, the J end lost 4 bases, and 21 bases lay between the germline ends. The CDR3 totals 17 residues. CDR3 nucleotides: TGTGCCAGCAGTCACAGTTCCAGGAGAGGTCGGTACAATGAGCAGTTCTTC. Amino acids: CASSHSSRRGRYNEQFF.

The J gene is TRBJ1-1, the V gene TRBV5-1, with 8 bases identical to TRBD1. The CDR3 consists of 16 residues. Germline V gene lookup returns CDR1 SGHRS and CDR2 YFSETQ. Losses at the gene ends were 1 base for V and 5 bases for J; bases not matched to a gene: 10. CDR3 sequence (DNA): TGCGCCAGCAGCTTGCCGAGGGCACAGGGGGGGACTGAAGCTTTCTTT. It translates to CASSLPRAQGGTEAFF.

This clonotype was detected only a few times. The V call is TRBV7-8, the J call TRBJ2-5, with 8 bases lining up with TRBD2. The CDR3 length is 16 residues. The trim removed 4 bases at V and 5 bases at J, leaving 12 bases unmatched. CDR1 is SGHVS and CDR2 is FQNEAQ in the germline V gene. The CDR3 region has the DNA TGTGCCAGCAGCTCACAACCCGGGGGGGTGGTGGAGACCCAGTACTTC. It is translated as CASSSQPGGVVETQYF.

The V and J genes are TRBV5-6 and TRBJ2-5, with 9 bases matching TRBD2. This CDR3 region has 17 residues. Germline V lookup: CDR1 SGHDT, CDR2 YYEEEE. V was clipped by 0 bases and J by 5 bases; unmatched bases: 11. CDR3 sequence reads: CASSLGVSAGGPETQYF. The CDR3 DNA sequence: TGTGCCAGCAGCTTGGGTGTCAGTGCGGGGGGGCCGGAGACCCAGTACTTC.

This chain links TRBV7-2 with TRBJ1-1; D gene unclear. In germline, CDR1 is SGHTA, CDR2 FQGNSA. The V end lost 1 base, the J end lost 10 bases, and 13 bases lay between the germline ends. The CDR3 loop spans 13 amino acids. The CDR3 sequence is CASSLVGDPRAFF. The DNA for the CDR3 is TGTGCCAGCAGCTTAGTGGGAGACCCGAGAGCTTTCTTT.

V gene TRBV10-3 combines with J gene TRBJ2-3, with 9 bases aligning to TRBD2. The germline V gene has CDR1 ENHRY and CDR2 SYGVKD. This CDR3 has 16 amino acids. Trimming cost V 3 bases and J 2 bases; bases outside gene matches: 6. The CDR3 protein is CAISESEREDTDTQYF. DNA for the CDR3: TGTGCCATCAGTGAATCGGAGCGGGAGGACACAGATACGCAGTATTTT.

This clonotype was picked up a small number of times. V is TRBV7-8 and J is TRBJ1-6; maybe TRBD1 (6 bases). Germline V lookup: CDR1 SGHVS, CDR2 FQNEAQ. CDR3 size: 14 residues. Deletions cut 5 bases from V and 8 bases from J, with 13 bases between. In nucleotides, the CDR3 is TGTGCCAGCAGCGCTACAGGGCGGGATTCACCCCTCCACTTT. Translation: CASSATGRDSPLHF.

The chain employs TRBV7-6 and TRBJ2-2, with 9 bases lining up with TRBD2. The CDR3 runs 16 residues. J gave up 4 bases and V 5 bases, and 8 bases lay outside the gene matches. Germline-derived CDR1 and CDR2 are SGHVS and FNYEAQ. The CDR3: CASSQTGTSITGELFF. The CDR3 coding sequence is TGTGCCAGCAGCCAAACCGGGACTAGCATCACCGGGGAGCTGTTTTTT.

The J gene is TRBJ2-3, the V gene TRBV6-2 or TRBV6-3, with D possibly matching TRBD1 (5 bases). The germline CDR1 and CDR2 sequences are MNHEY and SVGEGT. V was clipped by 6 bases and J by 6 bases, with 13 bases between them. The CDR3 is 13 residues long. CDR3 amino acids: CASSRRQPDTQYF. In DNA form, the CDR3 reads TGTGCCAGCAGCCGTAGACAGCCGGATACGCAGTATTTT.

This clonotype has a single count. The V gene is TRBV19, the J gene TRBJ1-5; no reliable D call. Germline assignment: CDR1 LNHDA and CDR2 SQIVND (reference sequence). CDR3 length: 16 residues. V lost 7 bases, J lost 9 bases, and 25 bases lay in between. The CDR3 nucleotides read TGTGCCAGTAAGTCTATTGACCGGGCCCTTCGTCCGCCCCAGCATTTT. Protein sequence: CASKSIDRALRPPQHF. Full variable domain (outside the CDR3, taken from reference TRBV19 and TRBJ1-5): DGGITQSPKYLFRKEGQNVTLSCEQNLNHDAMYWYRQDPGQGLRLIYYSQIVNDFQKGDIAEGYSVSREKKESFPLTVTSAQKNPTAFYLCASKSIDRALRPPQHFGDGTRLSIL.

This clonotype was detected a few times. This chain's CDR3 is CASRTSGNYEQYF. The CDR3, as DNA: TGTGCCAGCAGGACTAGCGGGAACTACGAGCAGTACTTC. The chain couples TRBV6-1 to TRBJ2-7; 11 bases fit TRBD2. This CDR3 has 13 residues. V was pared by 6 bases and J by 3 bases, with 1 base of the junction left unmatched. From germline, CDR1 is MNHNS and CDR2 SASEGT.

The chain uses TRBV10-3 and TRBJ2-2; 7 bases are a match to TRBD1. Unmatched junction bases numbered 6, after V lost 10 bases and J lost 1 base. The CDR3 has 14 residues. In germline, CDR1 is ENHRY, CDR2 SYGVKD. The CDR3 DNA sequence: TGTGCCACCGACACAGGGGTGAACACCGGGGAGCTGTTTTTT. This sequence encodes CATDTGVNTGELFF.

This clonotype was observed a few times. This sequence joins TRBV7-4 and TRBJ2-3, with D hard to call. V shed 3 bases and J shed 0 bases, with 7 bases lying between them. Per the germline V gene, CDR1 is SGHVT and CDR2 is SQSDAQ. The CDR3 length is 14 residues. CDR3 residues: CASSFSDSTDTQYF. CDR3 coding DNA: TGTGCCAGCAGCTTCTCTGATAGCACAGATACGCAGTATTTT.